A single sample gave rise to the 24 T cell receptor beta chains below, sequenced in a study of shared clonotypes between healthy human individuals. The protocol was immunoSEQ multiplex PCR, while the TCRdb copy is restricted to in-frame clones and leaves out a portion. The sample carries 2 million to 2.5 million clones, 90% to 95% recorded once. Specimen: naive CD4+ T cells from PBMCs. The subset was: CD45RA+ positively selected. All receptors come from a man younger than 35 in good health. Some clones in this sample may be carry-over from other donors' samples.

This clone was seen just once. The chain couples TRBV5-1 to TRBJ2-7; D call uncertain. Trimming left V 0 bases short and J 5 bases short, with 12 bases between. CDR3 length equals 14 residues. Per the germline V gene, CDR1 is SGHRS and CDR2 is YFSETQ. The CDR3 DNA follows: TGCGCCAGCAGCTTGGACCCTAGATCTGACGAGCAGTACTTC. It codes for CASSLDPRSDEQYF. The variable domain in full, completed from reference TRBV5-1 and TRBJ2-7, reads KAGVTQTPRYLIKTRGQQVTLSCSPISGHRSVSWYQQTPGQGLQFLFEYFSETQRNKGNFPGRFSGRQFSNSRSEMNVSTLELGDSALYLCASSLDPRSDEQYFGPGTRLTVT.

The chain carries TRBV29-1 and TRBJ2-1; D not resolved. This CDR3 is 12 amino acids long. V lost 7 bases, J lost 4 bases, and 11 bases lay in between. Germline-derived CDR1 and CDR2 are SQVTM and ANQGSEA. The CDR3 protein is CSASGSYNEQFF. CDR3 DNA: TGCAGCGCCTCGGGTTCATACAATGAGCAGTTCTTC.

The chain is built from TRBV7-2 and TRBJ1-3; TRBD1 might be the D (6 bases). V was pared by 5 bases and J by 2 bases, with 16 bases between. Per germline, CDR1 SGHTA and CDR2 FQGNSA. CDR3 length: 16 amino acids. The CDR3 region is CASSILGTLTGNTIYF. The DNA of the CDR3 is TGTGCCAGCAGCATCTTAGGGACACTTACTGGAAACACCATATATTTT.

The chain carries TRBV11-3 and TRBJ2-7, with 11 positions matching TRBD2. CDR1 is SGHNT, CDR2 YENEEA, per germline. The V and J ends lost 4 bases and 3 bases, in that order; junction bases with no gene match: 2. The CDR3 covers 14 residues. The CDR3 protein is CASSSGTSGYEQYF. The CDR3 DNA reads as TGTGCCAGCAGCTCCGGGACTAGCGGCTACGAGCAGTACTTC.

V usage is TRBV10-3 and J usage is TRBJ2-5; D gene ambiguous. Trimming removed 1 base from V and 4 bases from J, with 7 bases in between. The CDR3 covers 13 residues. The germline V gene has CDR1 ENHRY and CDR2 SYGVKD. For the CDR3, the DNA is TGTGCCATCAGTGAGTACCTGGGAGAGACCCAGTACTTC. It translates to CAISEYLGETQYF.

The chain is built from TRBV13 and TRBJ2-7, with D possibly TRBD1 on 6 matching bases. V gave up 1 base and J gave up 3 bases, with 13 bases separating them. CDR1 is PRHDT, CDR2 FYEKMQ, per germline (reference sequence). The CDR3 totals 15 residues. Written as DNA, the CDR3 is TGTGCCAGCAGCTTAGCGGTGGACAGCTTCTACGAGCAGTACTTC. Translated, it gives CASSLAVDSFYEQYF.

Turning to this clone: Within the sample, other DNA sequences also encode this same CDR3. This sequence joins TRBV19 and TRBJ2-3; D might be TRBD2 (6 bases). The germline CDR1 and CDR2 sequences are LNHDA and SQIVND (reference sequence). Deletions cut 2 bases from V and 0 bases from J, with 9 bases between. The CDR3 covers 15 residues. The CDR3 loop is CASSIRGTSTDTQYF. DNA for the CDR3: TGTGCCAGTAGTATACGAGGGACTAGCACAGATACGCAGTATTTT.

V and J are TRBV7-9 and TRBJ2-3, with unresolved D. V dropped 4 bases and J dropped 10 bases, with 12 bases sitting between them. Germline V CDR1 and CDR2: SEHNR, FQNEAQ (reference sequence). This CDR3 region has 12 residues. CDR3 nucleotides: TGTGCCAGCAGCTCCTCGGGTAAGCCGCAGTATTTT. The encoded protein is CASSSSGKPQYF.

The V and J genes are TRBV7-9 and TRBJ1-2; perhaps TRBD1 as D (5 bases). The V gene's germline CDR1 is SEHNR and CDR2 FQNEAQ (reference sequence). Trimming shortened V by 1 base and J by 2 bases, and 8 bases separated the two germline ends. The CDR3 spans 14 residues. CDR3 in DNA: TGTGCCAGCAGCTTAGGCGAGGGGAACTATGGCTACACCTTC. Translating it yields CASSLGEGNYGYTF.

CDR3 amino acids: CAISQGLAYYEQYF. Written as DNA, the CDR3 is TGTGCCATCAGCCAAGGGCTAGCTTACTACGAGCAGTACTTC. This chain connects TRBV10-3 to TRBJ2-7; TRBD2 might be the D (5 bases). This CDR3 contains 14 residues. V was shortened by 6 bases and J by 3 bases, with 15 bases between the two germline ends. Looked up from germline, CDR1 is ENHRY and CDR2 is SYGVKD.

The chain is built from TRBV29-1 and TRBJ2-5, with D perhaps being TRBD1 or TRBD2 (6 bases each). V shed 3 bases and J shed 1 base, with 12 bases lying between them. The CDR3 contains 14 residues. The germline V gene has CDR1 SQVTM and CDR2 ANQGSEA. The CDR3 spells CSVDGGGGQETQYF. Written as DNA, the CDR3 is TGCAGCGTTGATGGAGGGGGAGGCCAAGAGACCCAGTACTTC.

V usage is TRBV7-2 and J usage is TRBJ2-1; D is ambiguous. Trimming removed 8 bases at V and 9 bases at J, with 14 bases between. Germline CDR1 SGHTA, CDR2 FQGNSA. The CDR3 sequence is 12 residues long. This chain's CDR3 is CASGPQVREQFF. The CDR3 bases are TGTGCCAGCGGTCCGCAGGTTCGTGAGCAGTTCTTC.

V gene TRBV7-3 combines with J gene TRBJ2-1, with TRBD2 matching 7 bases. Germline CDR1 is SGHTA and CDR2 is FQGTGA. CDR3 size: 14 residues. Trimming at V came to 6 bases and at J to 2 bases, leaving 4 bases not matched to a gene. The DNA of the CDR3 is TGTGCCAGCAGTTCTAGCGGAACCTACAATGAGCAGTTCTTC. It is translated as CASSSSGTYNEQFF.

The chain has TRBV21-1 and TRBJ1-5. TRBV21-1 constitutes a pseudogene. The CDR3 runs 18 residues. CDR3 DNA sequence: TGTGCCAGCAGCAGTCCAACGTATGGGGGGGCGGTGTTTCAGCCCCAGCATTTT. This translates into CASSSPTYGGAVFQPQHF.

The chain carries TRBV28 and TRBJ2-2; no definite D call. The CDR3 sequence is 13 residues long. V lost 4 bases and J 10 bases, leaving 13 bases between the germline ends. Germline CDR1 reads MDHEN; CDR2 reads SYDVKM. CDR3 nucleotide sequence: TGTGCCAGCAGTTCGATCCTCATTGAGGAGCTGTTTTTT. Translated, it gives CASSSILIEELFF.

The V gene is TRBV27, the J gene TRBJ1-5; D unclear. The germline CDR1 and CDR2 sequences are MNHEY and SMNVEV (reference sequence). The CDR3 has 12 residues. Trimming cost V 6 bases and J 6 bases, with 9 bases left between them. The CDR3 here is CASSPGGQPQHF. DNA of the CDR3: TGTGCCAGCAGCCCCGGCGGTCAGCCCCAGCATTTT.

The chain employs TRBV5-1 and TRBJ1-2; perhaps TRBD1 as D (5 bases). The V and J ends lost 0 bases and 1 base respectively, with 10 bases between them. Germline V lookup: CDR1 SGHRS, CDR2 YFSETQ. The CDR3 sequence is 15 residues long. DNA of the CDR3: TGCGCCAGCAGCTTGGCGACAGCTTATAACTATGGCTACACCTTC. Translated: CASSLATAYNYGYTF.

The chain joins TRBV7-7 to TRBJ2-1; D is possibly TRBD2 (5 bases). CDR1 and CDR2 from the germline V gene are SSHAT and FNYEAQ (reference sequence). Between the trimmed V and J ends, which lost 5 bases and 6 bases, there was a span of 11 bases. The CDR3 extends over 13 amino acids. In nucleotides, the CDR3 is TGTGCCAGCAGCGGGGAGCCTGGCAATGAGCAGTTCTTC. Amino acids: CASSGEPGNEQFF.

Regarding this clone: Distinct nucleotide sequences in the sample also encode this CDR3. This chain uses TRBV7-6 with TRBJ1-5; 9 nucleotides match TRBD1. The CDR3 is 14 residues long. Germline values: CDR1 SGHVS, CDR2 FNYEAQ. V shed 4 bases and J 5 bases; nucleotides not matched to a gene: 3. The CDR3, as DNA: TGTGCCAGCAGCTGGGGACAGGGTGATCAGCCCCAGCATTTT. Translated: CASSWGQGDQPQHF.

V usage is TRBV7-2 and J usage is TRBJ2-7; 7 bases fit TRBD1. V lost 4 bases to trimming and J lost 0 bases; unmatched junction nucleotides: 9. Per the germline V gene, CDR1 is SGHTA and CDR2 is FQGNSA. The CDR3 loop spans 16 amino acids. The CDR3 sequence: CASSSFSGQISYEQYF. The CDR3 DNA follows: TGTGCCAGCAGCTCCTTTTCGGGACAGATCTCCTACGAGCAGTACTTC. The variable domain in full, with the rest retrieved from reference TRBV7-2 and TRBJ2-7, is GAGVSQSPSNKVTEKGKDVELRCDPISGHTALYWYRQSLGQGLEFLIYFQGNSAPDKSGLPSDRFSAERTGGSVSTLTIQRTQQEDSAVYLCASSSFSGQISYEQYFGPGTRLTVT.

J is TRBJ2-7 and V is TRBV15; no clear D. The length of the CDR3 is 14 residues. The germline CDR1 and CDR2 sequences are LNHNV and YYDKDF (reference sequence). The V end was cut by 0 bases, the J end by 6 bases, with 12 bases between. CDR3 sequence: CATSRDLPPAEQYF. In DNA, the CDR3 is TGTGCCACCAGCAGAGATCTCCCTCCGGCCGAGCAGTACTTC. The entire variable domain, with the rest obtained from reference TRBV15 and TRBJ2-7, is as follows: DAMVIQNPRYQVTQFGKPVTLSCSQTLNHNVMYWYQQKSSQAPKLLFHYYDKDFNNEADTPDNFQSRRPNTSFCFLDIRSPGLGDTAMYLCATSRDLPPAEQYFGPGTRLTVT.

V and J are TRBV18 and TRBJ1-2; TRBD1 is a possible D gene (5 bases). This CDR3 contains 15 residues. Germline CDR1 KGHSH, CDR2 LQKENI. Between the trimmed V and J ends, which lost 4 bases and 7 bases, there was a span of 19 bases. CDR3 sequence (DNA): TGTGCCAGCTCACAAAACGTCGAAGGGGAGAGTGGCTACACCTTC. Its translation is CASSQNVEGESGYTF.

The genes are TRBV5-4 and TRBJ2-5; no reliable D call. Germline V gene sequence: CDR1 SGHNT, CDR2 YYREEE (reference sequence). The CDR3 contains 13 residues. V shed 2 bases and J shed 2 bases, with 7 bases lying between them. The CDR3 nucleotides read TGTGCCAGCAGCTTCTCCAGTCAAGAGACCCAGTACTTC. This codes for CASSFSSQETQYF.

V usage is TRBV7-9 and J usage is TRBJ2-5; D not certain. CDR3 length: 15 residues. V lost 6 bases and J 3 bases, leaving 17 bases between the germline ends. Germline CDR1 is SEHNR and CDR2 is FQNEAQ (reference sequence). Written as DNA, the CDR3 is TGTGCCAGCAGTTTTGGGGTCAGTTACGAAGAGACCCAGTACTTC. As protein: CASSFGVSYEETQYF.